This T cell receptor beta chain was profiled in a study of T cell responses to AZD1222 COVID-19 vaccine. General study results and limits: Seropositive AZD1222 recipients at baseline numbered only five or six. Females made up more of the donors, who were largely white British, and clonal diversity may have come out too low. The reported proportion of spike-specific TCRs targeting unmutated variant regions was nearly half. Vaccination with two AZD1222 doses was followed by a rise in Spike-specific TCR breadth and depth.

V lost 3 bases and J 1 base, leaving 10 bases between the germline ends. CDR1 and CDR2 (germline): KGHSH, LQKENI. CDR3 size: 15 residues. Sequenced by immunoSEQ multiplex PCR; TCRdb stores in-frame clones only, minus some. The table lists 130,000 to 150,000 clones, over 80% of them singletons, with less than 3.5% in the top ten. To note about this clone: What it binds is not known.

The chain couples TRBV18 to TRBJ1-5; D is uncertain. This TCR was sampled from an adult in good health. Sequences were derived from peripheral blood, sampled on day 0 of MenACWY control vaccination. This CDR3 is CASSPRDVSNQPQHF. The CDR3 bases are TGTGCCAGCTCACCTCGGGATGTGAGCAATCAGCCCCAGCATTTT.